Here is one TCR beta chain with its context. This table comes from immunoSEQ multiplex PCR, and its TCRdb copy is limited to in-frame clones, with some not included. The top ten hold roughly 8% of the sample, which has 150,000 or so clones, 70% to 90% seen once. This entry is derived from a study of blood T cell repertoires in COVID-19. Looking at the study overall: COVID-19 samples from acute and convalescent phases originated in the United States, Italy and Spain. The cDNA or gDNA used as material had been derived from T cells, B-cell-depleted T cells, or PBMCs.

Deletions cut 5 bases from V and 1 base from J, with 11 bases between. This CDR3 comprises 14 residues. Germline V gene lookup returns CDR1 MNHEY and CDR2 SMNVEV (reference sequence). Sequencing input: peripheral blood. V and J are TRBV27 and TRBJ1-2; D is possibly TRBD1 (6 bases). This clonotype was obtained from a woman aged 55-75 years with COVID-19, enrolled during active disease. The CDR3 DNA reads as TGTGCCAGCAGTCCCGGGGGGCTTAACTATGGCTACACCTTC. Its protein is CASSPGGLNYGYTF.